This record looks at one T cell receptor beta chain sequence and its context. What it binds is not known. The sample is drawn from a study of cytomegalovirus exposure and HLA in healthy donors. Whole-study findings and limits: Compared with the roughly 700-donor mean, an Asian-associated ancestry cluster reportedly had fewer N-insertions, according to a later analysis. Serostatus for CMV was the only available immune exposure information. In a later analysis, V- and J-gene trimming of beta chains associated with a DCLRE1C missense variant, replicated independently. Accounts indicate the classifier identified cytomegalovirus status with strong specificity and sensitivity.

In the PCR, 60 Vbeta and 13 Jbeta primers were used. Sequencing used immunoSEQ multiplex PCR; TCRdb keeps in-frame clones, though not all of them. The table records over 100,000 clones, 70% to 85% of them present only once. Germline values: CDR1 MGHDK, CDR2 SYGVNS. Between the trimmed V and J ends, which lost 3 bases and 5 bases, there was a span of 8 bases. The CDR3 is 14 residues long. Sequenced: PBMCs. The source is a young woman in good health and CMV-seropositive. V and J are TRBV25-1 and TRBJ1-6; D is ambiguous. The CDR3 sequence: CASSEGRDNSPLHF. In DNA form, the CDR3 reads TGTGCCAGCAGTGAGGGGAGGGATAATTCACCCCTCCACTTT.